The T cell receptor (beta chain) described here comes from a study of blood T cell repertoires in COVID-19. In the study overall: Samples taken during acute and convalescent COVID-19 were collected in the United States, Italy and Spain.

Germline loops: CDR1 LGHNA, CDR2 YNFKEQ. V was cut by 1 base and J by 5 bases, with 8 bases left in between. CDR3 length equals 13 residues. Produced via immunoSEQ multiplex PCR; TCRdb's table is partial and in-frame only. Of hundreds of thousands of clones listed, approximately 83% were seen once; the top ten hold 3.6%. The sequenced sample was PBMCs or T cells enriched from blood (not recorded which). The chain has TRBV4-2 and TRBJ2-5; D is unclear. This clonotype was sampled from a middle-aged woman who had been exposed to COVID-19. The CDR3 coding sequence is TGTGCCAGCAGCCAAGGGAGATGGGAGACCCAGTACTTC. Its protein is CASSQGRWETQYF.